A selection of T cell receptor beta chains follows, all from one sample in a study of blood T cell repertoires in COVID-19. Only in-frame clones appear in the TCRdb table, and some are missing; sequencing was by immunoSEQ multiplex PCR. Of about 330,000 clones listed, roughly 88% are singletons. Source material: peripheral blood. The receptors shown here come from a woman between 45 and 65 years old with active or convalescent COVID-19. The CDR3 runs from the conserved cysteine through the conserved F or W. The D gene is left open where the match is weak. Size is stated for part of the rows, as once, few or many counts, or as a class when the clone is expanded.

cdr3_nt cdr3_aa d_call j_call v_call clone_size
TGTGCCAGTAGTACGGCCCAACAGTCCACAGATACGCAGTATTTT CASSTAQQSTDTQYF NA TRBJ2-3 TRBV19 once
TGTGCCAGCAGTGGTGGGGCAGCCAGCAATCAGCCCCAGCATTTT CASSGGAASNQPQHF NA TRBJ1-5 TRBV2 NA
TGCGCCAGCAGCTTATCCCGCAGGGAAGAGACCCAGTACTTC CASSLSRREETQYF NA TRBJ2-5 TRBV5-1 NA
TGTGCCAGCAGGACAGGGGACGAGCAGTACTTC CASRTGDEQYF TRBD1 TRBJ2-7 TRBV6-5 NA
TGTGCCTGGAGTCCCGCAGGTAATCAGCCCCAGCATTTT CAWSPAGNQPQHF NA TRBJ1-5 TRBV30 once
TGTGCCAGCAGTGAAACAGGATTCAGTCAGCCCCAGCATTTT CASSETGFSQPQHF NA TRBJ1-5 TRBV25-1 NA
TGTGCCAGCAGCTTAGATCTGCTTACAGGGGGAAATGGCTACACCTTC CASSLDLLTGGNGYTF TRBD1 TRBJ1-2 TRBV7-9 once
TGTGCCAGCAGCATAAGACCCCGACCTGATCGGGAGACCGGGGAGCTGTTTTTT CASSIRPRPDRETGELFF NA TRBJ2-2 TRBV9 NA
TGTGCCACCAGTGTCAGACCGGGACAGGGCACCGGGGAGCTGTTTTTT CATSVRPGQGTGELFF TRBD1 TRBJ2-2 TRBV24-1 few
TGTGCTAGTGGTTTGGTAAGGGGCGGAACGAACACTGAAGCTTTCTTT CASGLVRGGTNTEAFF NA TRBJ1-1 TRBV12-5 NA
TGCGCCAGCAGCCAAGATATCACGGGGGTACGACAAGAGACCCAGTACTTC CASSQDITGVRQETQYF NA TRBJ2-5 TRBV4-3 few
TGTGCCAGCAGCTTGGGACTGGCTCCGAACAATGAGCAGTTCTTC CASSLGLAPNNEQFF NA TRBJ2-1 TRBV7-3 NA
TGTGCCAGCAGCTTAGGACTCCCCACTGAAGCTTTCTTT CASSLGLPTEAFF NA TRBJ1-1 TRBV11-2 once
TGTGCCAGCAGCGAAGGGCTAGCCGGCCCCTACGAGCAGTACTTC CASSEGLAGPYEQYF NA TRBJ2-7 TRBV5-4 NA
TGTGCCAGCAGCGCCCCATTGGGGAGCGGGAGTAAGGGGGATGAGCAGTTCTTC CASSAPLGSGSKGDEQFF TRBD2 TRBJ2-1 TRBV7-3 NA
TGTGCCAGCAGTTTATCGGCTGGGGGGAACTATGGCTACACCTTC CASSLSAGGNYGYTF NA TRBJ1-2 TRBV28 NA
TGTGCCAGCAGCCTGGACTCGGCTGAGCAGTTCTTC CASSLDSAEQFF NA TRBJ2-1 TRBV9 once
TGTGCCAGTAGGCTCGGGACAGGGAACACTGAAGCTTTCTTT CASRLGTGNTEAFF TRBD1 TRBJ1-1 TRBV19 NA
TGTGCCAGCAGCTTAGCGGAGACAGGGGGAATTGCGCTCTATAATTCACCCCTCCACTTT CASSLAETGGIALYNSPLHF TRBD1 TRBJ1-6 TRBV7-2 NA
TGTGCCAGCAGCTTGGCCCTGACTAGTGAAAAACTGTTTTTT CASSLALTSEKLFF NA TRBJ1-4 TRBV5-5 NA
TGTGCCAGCAGTGAATTTCTAGGCAGGGAGGGGAATGGCTACACCTTC CASSEFLGREGNGYTF NA TRBJ1-2 TRBV25-1 NA
TGCGCCAGCAGCCAAAGCTTCGGGGCGGGGGGACGCACCGGGGAGCTGTTTTTT CASSQSFGAGGRTGELFF TRBD2 TRBJ2-2 TRBV4-3 NA
TGTGCCAGCAAAGGACAGCTAAATCAGCCCCAGCATTTT CASKGQLNQPQHF NA TRBJ1-5 TRBV2 NA
TGCGCCAGCAGCTTGGAAACAGGGGGATACACTGAAGCTTTCTTT CASSLETGGYTEAFF TRBD1 TRBJ1-1 TRBV5-1 NA
TGCGCCAGCAGTGTTTCTTCAGGGGCGAACACTGAAGCTTTCTTT CASSVSSGANTEAFF NA TRBJ1-1 TRBV10-2 NA
TGTGCCAGCAGCTTTATCTCAGACACTGAAGCTTTCTTT CASSFISDTEAFF NA TRBJ1-1 TRBV13 NA
TGTGCCAGCCAGACAGGGTTCTCCTACGAGCAGTACTTC CASQTGFSYEQYF TRBD1 TRBJ2-7 TRBV6-5 NA
TGTGCCAGCAGCTTAGCGATCAGGGCTGAAGCTTTCTTT CASSLAIRAEAFF NA TRBJ1-1 TRBV7-9 NA
TGTGCCAGCAGTTTTAGCGGTCGCTCCTACAATGAGCAGTTCTTC CASSFSGRSYNEQFF NA TRBJ2-1 TRBV6-2/TRBV6-3 NA
TGTGCCAGCAGCTGGGCCCCCGTAAACTATGGCTACACCTTC CASSWAPVNYGYTF NA TRBJ1-2 TRBV6-5 NA
TGTGCCAGCAGCAAACAGAAAAGAGACAGACAAGTCACCGGGGAGCTGTTTTTT CASSKQKRDRQVTGELFF NA TRBJ2-2 TRBV21-1 NA
TGTGCCAGCAGCTCTAATAGCGGGGGCCAAGAGACCCAGTACTTC CASSSNSGGQETQYF TRBD2 TRBJ2-5 TRBV7-9 NA
TGTGCCAGTAGTGACCCCCTTCGGGGGGACTATAACTATGGCTACACCTTC CASSDPLRGDYNYGYTF NA TRBJ1-2 TRBV19 NA
TGTGCCAGCGGGCGGGACAGGGCCTACGAGCAGTACTTC CASGRDRAYEQYF TRBD1 TRBJ2-7 TRBV2 NA
TGTGCCAGCGGCACTGAGCAGTTCTTC CASGTEQFF NA TRBJ2-1 TRBV5-6 NA
TGTGCCAGCAGCCTCGGACTAGCGAGTTCTAGCACAGATACGCAGTATTTT CASSLGLASSSTDTQYF TRBD2 TRBJ2-3 TRBV27 NA
TGCAGCGCAGGGGGCCGCAACTATGGCTACACCTTC CSAGGRNYGYTF TRBD1 TRBJ1-2 TRBV29-1 NA
TGTGCCAGCATTTTCCGCGGGGACAGTTCACCCCTCCACTTT CASIFRGDSSPLHF TRBD1 TRBJ1-6 TRBV2 few
TGTGCCAGCAGCCCCTCGGAGGGCACTTATAATTCACCCCTCCACTTT CASSPSEGTYNSPLHF NA TRBJ1-6 TRBV7-2 NA
TGTGCCAGCAGCCCCGAGGAGGGAAGAGTGGGCTACACCTTC CASSPEEGRVGYTF NA TRBJ1-2 TRBV16 NA
TGTGCCAGTAGTATAATCTCTAGCGGGAGATACGAGCAGTACTTC CASSIISSGRYEQYF TRBD2 TRBJ2-7 TRBV19 NA
TGTGCCAGCGGACAAATCACAGATACGCAGTATTTT CASGQITDTQYF NA TRBJ2-3 TRBV28 NA
TGCAGCGACACTATGGGAGACACTGAAGCTTTCTTT CSDTMGDTEAFF NA TRBJ1-1 TRBV29-1 NA
TGTGCCAGCAGTTACGTGGGGACAGGGAACTATGGCTACACCTTC CASSYVGTGNYGYTF TRBD1 TRBJ1-2 TRBV7-8 NA
TGTGCCAGCAGGATAGCGGGGGTTAGCGGGAGGGCAGGAAATGAGCAGTTCTTC CASRIAGVSGRAGNEQFF TRBD2 TRBJ2-1 TRBV7-2 NA
TGTGCCACCCGAGGGGGACGAGGCACCGGGGAGCTGTTTTTT CATRGGRGTGELFF NA TRBJ2-2 TRBV24-1 NA
TGTGCCAGCACTGGACAGGGGAGGGACTACGAGCAGTACTTC CASTGQGRDYEQYF TRBD1 TRBJ2-7 TRBV2 many
TGTGCCAGCTTGGGACAGGAGATCTATTATGGCTACACCTTC CASLGQEIYYGYTF TRBD1 TRBJ1-2 TRBV6-5 NA